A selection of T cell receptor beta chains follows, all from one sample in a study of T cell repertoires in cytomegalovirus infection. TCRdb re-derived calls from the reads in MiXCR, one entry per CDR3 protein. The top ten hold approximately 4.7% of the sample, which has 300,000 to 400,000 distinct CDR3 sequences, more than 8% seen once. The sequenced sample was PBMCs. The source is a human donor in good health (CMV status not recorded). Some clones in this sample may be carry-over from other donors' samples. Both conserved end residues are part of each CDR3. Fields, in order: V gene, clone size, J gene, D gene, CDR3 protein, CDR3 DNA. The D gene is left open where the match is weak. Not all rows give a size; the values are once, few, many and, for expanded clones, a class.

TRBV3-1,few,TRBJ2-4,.,CASSKGTKNIQYF,TGTGCCAGCAGTAAGGGTACCAAAAACATTCAGTACTTC
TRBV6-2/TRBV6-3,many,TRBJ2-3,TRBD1,CASSDRQGRDTQYF,TGTGCCAGCAGTGATCGACAGGGAAGAGATACGCAGTATTTT
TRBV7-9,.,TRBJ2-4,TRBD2,CASSLATSGSKNIQYF,TGTGCCAGCAGCTTAGCGACTAGCGGATCCAAAAACATTCAGTACTTC
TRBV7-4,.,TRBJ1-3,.,CASRAGPNSGNTIYF,TGTGCCAGCAGGGCTGGACCGAACTCTGGAAACACCATATATTTT
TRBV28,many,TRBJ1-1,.,CASGYMNTEAFF,TGTGCCAGCGGCTACATGAACACTGAAGCTTTCTTT
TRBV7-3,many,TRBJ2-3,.,CASSPGQGPPDTQYF,TGTGCCAGCAGCCCAGGGCAGGGGCCCCCAGATACGCAGTATTTT
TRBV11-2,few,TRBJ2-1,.,CASSLHYNEQFF,TGTGCCAGCAGCTTACATTACAATGAGCAGTTCTTC
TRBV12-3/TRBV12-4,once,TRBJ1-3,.,CVSSLRRTGNTIYF,TGTGTCAGCAGTTTAAGGAGAACTGGAAACACCATATATTTT
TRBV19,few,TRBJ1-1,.,CASNSRAPGENTEAFF,TGTGCCAGTAACAGCAGGGCCCCTGGGGAGAACACTGAAGCTTTCTTT
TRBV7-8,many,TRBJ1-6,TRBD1,CASRPTTGRVKDSPLHF,TGTGCCAGCAGACCAACGACAGGGAGGGTCAAGGATTCACCCCTCCACTTT
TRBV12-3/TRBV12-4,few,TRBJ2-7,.,CASSLRSGQGFEQYF,TGTGCCAGCAGTTTAAGATCAGGGCAGGGGTTCGAGCAGTACTTC
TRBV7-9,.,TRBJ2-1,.,CASSLIYRNRSYNEQFF,TGTGCCAGCAGCTTAATTTATAGGAACCGCTCCTACAATGAGCAGTTCTTC
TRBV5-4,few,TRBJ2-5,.,CASTPGRQGTQYF,TGTGCCAGCACCCCCGGACGCCAAGGGACCCAGTACTTC
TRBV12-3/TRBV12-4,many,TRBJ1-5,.,CASSLGGAPGNQPQHF,TGTGCCAGCAGTTTAGGCGGGGCGCCGGGGAATCAGCCCCAGCATTTT
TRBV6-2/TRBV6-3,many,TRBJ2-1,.,CASCVERPRSGLGCNEQFF,TGTGCCAGCTGTGTAGAACGGCCTAGGTCCGGATTAGGGTGCAATGAGCAGTTCTTC
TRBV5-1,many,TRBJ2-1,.,CASSLERLPSEQFF,TGCGCCAGCAGCTTGGAAAGGCTCCCCAGTGAGCAGTTCTTC
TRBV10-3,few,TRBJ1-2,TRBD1,CAISEWQTGKGGYTF,TGTGCCATCAGTGAGTGGCAGACAGGGAAAGGTGGCTACACCTTC
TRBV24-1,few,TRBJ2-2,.,CATSDAGLGGELFF,TGTGCCACCAGTGATGCAGGCTTGGGCGGGGAGCTGTTTTTT
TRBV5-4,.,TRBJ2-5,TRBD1,CASSSHARDRETQYF,TGTGCCAGCAGCTCGCACGCGAGGGACAGAGAGACCCAGTACTTC
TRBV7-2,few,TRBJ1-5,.,CASSLAGMSNQPQHF,TGTGCCAGCAGCTTAGCGGGGATGAGCAATCAGCCCCAGCATTTT
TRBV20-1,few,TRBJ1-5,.,CSAKDHIPNQPQHF,TGCAGTGCTAAGGACCATATTCCCAATCAGCCCCAGCATTTT
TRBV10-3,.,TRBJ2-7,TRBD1,CAISGTGMKDEQYF,TGTGCCATCAGCGGGACAGGGATGAAGGACGAGCAGTACTTC
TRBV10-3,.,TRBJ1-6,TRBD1,CAISERTGDNSPLHF,TGTGCCATCAGTGAGAGGACAGGTGATAATTCACCCCTCCACTTT
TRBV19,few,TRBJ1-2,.,CASSIDRNYGYTF,TGTGCCAGTAGTATAGATCGAAACTATGGCTACACCTTC
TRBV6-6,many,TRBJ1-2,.,CASSYSSGTNYGYTF,TGTGCCAGCAGTTACTCGAGTGGGACTAACTATGGCTACACCTTC
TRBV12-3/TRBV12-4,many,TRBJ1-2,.,CASTFGAATNYGYTF,TGTGCCAGCACATTCGGGGCGGCTACTAACTATGGCTACACCTTC
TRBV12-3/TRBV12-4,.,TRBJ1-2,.,CASSLSRTWGYGYTF,TGTGCCAGCAGTTTAAGTCGGACATGGGGGTATGGCTACACCTTC
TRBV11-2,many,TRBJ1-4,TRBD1,CASSSIRTGGEEKLFF,TGTGCCAGCAGCTCTATCCGGACAGGCGGGGAAGAAAAACTGTTTTTT
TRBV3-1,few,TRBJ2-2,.,CASTRQGTGELFF,TGTGCCAGCACCCGCCAGGGAACCGGGGAGCTGTTTTTT
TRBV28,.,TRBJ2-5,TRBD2,CASVTSYREGRGTQYF,TGTGCCAGCGTCACCTCCTACCGGGAGGGCCGCGGGACCCAGTACTTC
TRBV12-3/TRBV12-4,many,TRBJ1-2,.,CASISGGYKYGNYGYTF,TGTGCCAGCATTTCGGGGGGGTACAAGTACGGTAACTATGGCTACACCTTC
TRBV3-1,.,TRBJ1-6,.,CASSLGTPNSPLHF,TGTGCCAGCAGCCTCGGGACTCCGAATTCACCCCTCCACTTT
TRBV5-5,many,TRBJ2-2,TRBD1,CASSGTGTGNTGELFF,TGTGCCAGCAGCGGGACCGGGACAGGGAACACCGGGGAGCTGTTTTTT
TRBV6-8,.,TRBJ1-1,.,CASLDSTNTEAFF,TGTGCCAGCCTTGACAGCACGAACACTGAAGCTTTCTTT
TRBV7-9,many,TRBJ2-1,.,CASSLGRANEQFF,TGTGCCAGCAGCTTAGGTAGGGCCAATGAGCAGTTCTTC
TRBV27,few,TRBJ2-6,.,CASSLLPPLSGANVLTF,TGTGCCAGCAGTTTATTACCCCCCCTCTCTGGGGCCAACGTCCTGACTTTC
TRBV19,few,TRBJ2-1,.,CASTKSESEQFF,TGTGCCAGTACCAAATCCGAGAGTGAGCAGTTCTTC
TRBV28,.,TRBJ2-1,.,CASSLTTSSYNEQFF,TGTGCCAGCAGTTTAACTACGAGCTCCTACAATGAGCAGTTCTTC
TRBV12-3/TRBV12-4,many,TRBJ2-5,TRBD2,CASSLELAGASQETQYF,TGTGCCAGCAGTTTAGAACTAGCGGGGGCCTCCCAAGAGACCCAGTACTTC
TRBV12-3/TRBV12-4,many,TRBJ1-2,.,CASSPQILHGYTF,TGTGCCAGCAGCCCACAAATCCTTCATGGCTACACCTTC
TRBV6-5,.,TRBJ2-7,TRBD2,CASSYVAGVVGEQYF,TGTGCCAGCAGTTACGTCGCGGGAGTGGTGGGGGAGCAGTACTTC
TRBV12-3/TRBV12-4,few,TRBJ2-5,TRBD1,CASSFRGGARETQYF,TGTGCCAGCAGTTTTCGAGGGGGCGCGAGGGAGACCCAGTACTTC
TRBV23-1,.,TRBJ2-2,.,CASSQSQGGELFF,TGCGCCAGCAGTCAGTCCCAGGGAGGGGAGCTGTTTTTT
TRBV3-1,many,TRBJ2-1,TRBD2,CASSQDVLGRGGLEQFF,TGTGCCAGCAGCCAAGATGTGCTGGGTCGGGGGGGCTTAGAGCAGTTCTTC
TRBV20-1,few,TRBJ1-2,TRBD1,CSARSDRVGGYTF,TGCAGTGCTCGGTCGGACAGGGTCGGTGGCTACACCTTC
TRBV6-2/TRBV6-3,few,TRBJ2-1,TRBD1,CASSYPSSGGFYNEQFF,TGTGCCAGCAGTTATCCCTCCTCAGGGGGTTTCTACAATGAGCAGTTCTTC
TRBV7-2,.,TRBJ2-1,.,CASSSQQLPYNEQFF,TGTGCCAGCAGCTCACAGCAGCTTCCCTACAATGAGCAGTTCTTC
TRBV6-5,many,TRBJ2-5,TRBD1,CASRRDRGETQYF,TGTGCCAGCAGACGGGACAGAGGAGAGACCCAGTACTTC
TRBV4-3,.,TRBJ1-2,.,CASSQDPPHQGTGNYGYTF,TGCGCCAGCAGCCAAGATCCCCCCCATCAGGGGACGGGCAACTATGGCTACACCTTC
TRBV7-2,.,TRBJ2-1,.,CASSLGRTGGGNEQFF,TGTGCCAGCAGCTTAGGGAGGACAGGCGGGGGGAATGAGCAGTTCTTC
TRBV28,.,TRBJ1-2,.,CASTKRGRDGYTF,TGTGCCAGCACCAAGAGAGGGAGGGATGGCTACACCTTC
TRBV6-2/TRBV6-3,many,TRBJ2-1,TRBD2,CASRFLTSGGNYNEQFF,TGTGCCAGCAGATTCCTGACTAGCGGGGGGAACTACAATGAGCAGTTCTTC
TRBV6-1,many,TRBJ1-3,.,CASSGTPGISGNTIYF,TGTGCCAGCAGTGGGACTCCGGGGATCTCTGGAAACACCATATATTTT
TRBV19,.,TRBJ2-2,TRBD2,CATHPWGGTGELFF,TGTGCCACCCACCCGTGGGGGGGCACCGGGGAGCTGTTTTTT
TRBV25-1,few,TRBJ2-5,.,CASSEEDPQETQYF,TGTGCCAGCAGTGAAGAGGATCCGCAAGAGACCCAGTACTTC
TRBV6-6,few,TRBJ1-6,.,CASSYSRALNSPLHF,TGTGCCAGCAGTTACTCAAGGGCTTTGAATTCACCCCTCCACTTT
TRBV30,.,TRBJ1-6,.,CAWKPGTPRESPLHF,TGTGCCTGGAAACCTGGGACACCCAGGGAGTCACCCCTCCACTTT
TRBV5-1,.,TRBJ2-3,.,CASSLVEGSITDTQYF,TGCGCCAGCAGCTTGGTGGAGGGATCGATCACAGATACGCAGTATTTT